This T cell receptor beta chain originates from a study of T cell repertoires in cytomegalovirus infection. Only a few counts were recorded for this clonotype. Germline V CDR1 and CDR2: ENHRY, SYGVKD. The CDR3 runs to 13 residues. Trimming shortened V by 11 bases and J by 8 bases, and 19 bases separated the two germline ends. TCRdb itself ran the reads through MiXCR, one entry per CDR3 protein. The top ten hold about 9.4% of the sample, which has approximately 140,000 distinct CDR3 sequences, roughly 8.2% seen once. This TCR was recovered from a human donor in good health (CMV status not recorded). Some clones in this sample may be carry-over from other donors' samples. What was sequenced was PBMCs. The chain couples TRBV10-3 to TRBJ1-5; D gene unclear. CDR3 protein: CAFRLKPSKPQHF. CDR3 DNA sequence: TGTGCCTTCCGTCTTAAGCCCAGTAAGCCCCAGCATTTT.